This TCR beta chain was obtained from a study of a mutant IDH1 vaccine in newly diagnosed glioma. Repertoires were generated with immunoSEQ multiplex PCR, while TCRdb's copy carries only in-frame clones and drops some. The sample lists approximately 36,000 clones; roughly 92% were seen once. V shed 6 bases, J shed 6 bases, and the junction held 7 bases outside the gene matches. CDR1 and CDR2 (germline): MNHEY, SMNVEV (reference sequence). The CDR3 extends over 13 amino acids. As for time point: baseline, week 1 (first vaccination visit). Regarding treatment: pre-vaccination baseline after standard-of-care therapy.

Material: PBMCs, obtained from a glioma patient treated with radiotherapy, temozolomide or both. V and J are TRBV27 and TRBJ2-7; 8 bases are a match to TRBD2. This TCR was sampled from a man aged 18-30 years with glioma. The CDR3 sequence is CASRAPGGSEQYF. DNA for the CDR3: TGTGCCAGCAGGGCCCCGGGGGGGAGCGAGCAGTACTTC.